The next 9 T cell receptor beta chains were all read from a single sample in a study of shared clonotypes between healthy human individuals. Clones were read by immunoSEQ multiplex PCR, and TCRdb kept only the in-frame ones, dropping some. The table lists 2 million or so clones, roughly 94% of them singletons. Material for sequencing was naive CD4+ T cells sorted from blood. Subset specified: CD45RA+ positively selected. These receptors were taken from a man younger than 35 in good health.

The CDR3: CASSGPPGGLNSPLHF. As DNA, the CDR3 is TGTGCCAGCAGTGGTCCGCCAGGGGGCCTTAATTCACCCCTCCACTTT. The genes are TRBV2 and TRBJ1-6, with TRBD1 identical over 8 bases. Germline V lookup: CDR1 SNHLY, CDR2 FYNNEI. Trimming cost V 4 bases and J 6 bases; bases outside gene matches: 8. CDR3 length equals 16 residues.

The chain links TRBV5-6 to TRBJ2-6; D gene ambiguous. This CDR3 contains 15 residues. CDR1 is SGHDT and CDR2 is YYEEEE in the germline V gene. Trimming pared 2 bases from V and 0 bases from J, leaving 6 bases between. CDR3 sequence reads: CASSFVDSGANVLTF. CDR3 nucleotides: TGTGCCAGCAGCTTTGTTGACTCTGGGGCCAACGTCCTGACTTTC.

V gene TRBV6-1 combines with J gene TRBJ1-5; no clear D gene. The CDR3 is 15 amino acids. Deletions cut 3 bases from V and 0 bases from J, with 9 bases between. Looked up from germline, CDR1 is MNHNS and CDR2 is SASEGT. CDR3 nucleotides: TGTGCCAGCAGTGACCAGACATTTAGCAATCAGCCCCAGCATTTT. This translates into CASSDQTFSNQPQHF.

V gene TRBV11-2 combines with J gene TRBJ2-2; 16 bases align to TRBD2. Trimming cost V 4 bases and J 5 bases; bases outside gene matches: 7. In germline, CDR1 is SGHAT, CDR2 FQNNGV. The CDR3 has 18 residues. The CDR3 spells CASSSGTSGRGQTGELFF. The CDR3 DNA is TGTGCCAGCAGCTCCGGGACTAGCGGGAGGGGTCAAACCGGGGAGCTGTTTTTT.

The rearrangement links TRBV19 to TRBJ2-1, with TRBD2 matching over 8 bases. CDR1 is LNHDA, CDR2 SQIVND, per germline (reference sequence). The CDR3 has 18 amino acids. V was pared by 4 bases and J by 9 bases, with 20 bases of the junction left unmatched. CDR3 sequence: CASSKGLGLAGTLGEQFF. Written as DNA, the CDR3 is TGTGCCAGTAGTAAAGGATTGGGGCTAGCGGGCACCTTGGGTGAGCAGTTCTTC.

With respect to this clone: Other DNA sequences in the sample encode the same CDR3. The V gene is TRBV19, the J gene TRBJ1-1; no clear D gene. This CDR3 contains 13 residues. Germline CDR1 LNHDA, CDR2 SQIVND (reference sequence). V was shortened by 3 bases and J by 1 base, with 6 bases between the two germline ends. The CDR3 reads CASSIIANTEAFF. CDR3 nucleotides: TGTGCCAGTAGTATTATAGCGAACACTGAAGCTTTCTTT.

The V gene is TRBV15, the J gene TRBJ1-5; 9 positions agree with TRBD1. In germline, CDR1 is LNHNV, CDR2 YYDKDF (reference sequence). V lost 5 bases and J lost 5; bases outside the gene matches: 4. CDR3 length: 14 residues. This chain's CDR3 is CATSPGTGHQPQHF. CDR3 nucleotides: TGTGCCACCAGCCCCGGGACAGGGCATCAGCCCCAGCATTTT.

The V call is TRBV20-1, the J call TRBJ2-7; the D is unclear. The CDR3 covers 11 residues. V was clipped by 6 bases and J by 8 bases, with 14 bases between them. Germline loops: CDR1 DFQATT, CDR2 SNEGSKA (reference sequence). This chain's CDR3 is CSAEVLEQQYF. The CDR3 nucleotides are TGCAGTGCCGAGGTACTGGAGCAGCAGTACTTC.

The chain combines TRBV30 with TRBJ2-3; TRBD2 aligns across 13 bases. Per germline, CDR1 GTSNPN and CDR2 SVGIG (reference sequence). Trimming took 2 bases from V and 2 from J; bases not matched to a gene: 19. CDR3 length equals 21 residues. The CDR3 is CAWSRFRTSGSHFQITDTQYF. CDR3 DNA sequence: TGTGCCTGGAGTAGATTTCGGACTAGCGGGAGCCACTTTCAAATCACAGATACGCAGTATTTT. The full variable domain, rest sourced from reference TRBV30 and TRBJ2-3, is SQTIHQWPATLVQPVGSPLSLECTVEGTSNPNLYWYRQAAGRGLQLLFYSVGIGQISSEVPQNLSASRPQDRQFILSSKKLLLSDSGFYLCAWSRFRTSGSHFQITDTQYFGPGTRLTVL.